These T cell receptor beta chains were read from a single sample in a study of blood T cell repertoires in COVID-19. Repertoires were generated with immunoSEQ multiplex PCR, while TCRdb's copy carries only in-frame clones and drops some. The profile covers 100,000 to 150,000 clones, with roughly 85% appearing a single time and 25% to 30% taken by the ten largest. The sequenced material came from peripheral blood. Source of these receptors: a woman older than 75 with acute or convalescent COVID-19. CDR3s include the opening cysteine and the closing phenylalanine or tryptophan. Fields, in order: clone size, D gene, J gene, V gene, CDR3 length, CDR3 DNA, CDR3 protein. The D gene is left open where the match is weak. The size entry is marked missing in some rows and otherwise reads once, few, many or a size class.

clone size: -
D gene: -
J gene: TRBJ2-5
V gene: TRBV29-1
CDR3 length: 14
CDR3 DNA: TGCAGCTTCAAACCCGGAACAGGTCAAGAGACCCAGTACTTC
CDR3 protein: CSFKPGTGQETQYF

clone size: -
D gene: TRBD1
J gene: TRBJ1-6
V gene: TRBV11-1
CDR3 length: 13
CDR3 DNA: TGTGCCAGCAGCTTGGGACAGAATTCACCCCTCCACTTT
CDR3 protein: CASSLGQNSPLHF

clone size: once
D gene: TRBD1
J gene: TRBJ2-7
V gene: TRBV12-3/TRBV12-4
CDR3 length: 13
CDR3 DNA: TGTGCCAGCAGTCAGTGGGACAGGGGCGAGCAGTACTTC
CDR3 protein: CASSQWDRGEQYF

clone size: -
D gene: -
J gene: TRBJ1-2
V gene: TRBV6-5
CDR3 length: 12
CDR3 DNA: TGTGCCAGCAGGCCAGCTAACTATGGCTACACCTTC
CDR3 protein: CASRPANYGYTF

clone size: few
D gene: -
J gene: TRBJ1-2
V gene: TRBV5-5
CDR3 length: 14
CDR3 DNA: TGTGCCAGCAGCTTGGATTTCATGAACTATGGCTACACCTTC
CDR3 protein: CASSLDFMNYGYTF

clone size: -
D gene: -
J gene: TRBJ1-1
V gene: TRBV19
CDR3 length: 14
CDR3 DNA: TGTGCCAGTAGTATAGTTCCCGGGAACACTGAAGCTTTCTTT
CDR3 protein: CASSIVPGNTEAFF

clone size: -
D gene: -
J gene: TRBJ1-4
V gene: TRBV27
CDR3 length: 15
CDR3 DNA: TGTGCCAGCAGTCCTTCTTCAGGGAATTTCGCAAAACTGTTTTTT
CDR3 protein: CASSPSSGNFAKLFF

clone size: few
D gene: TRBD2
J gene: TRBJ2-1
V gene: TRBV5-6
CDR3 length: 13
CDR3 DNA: TGTGCCAGCAGCTTGTGGGGGGGCAATGAGCAGTTCTTC
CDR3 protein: CASSLWGGNEQFF

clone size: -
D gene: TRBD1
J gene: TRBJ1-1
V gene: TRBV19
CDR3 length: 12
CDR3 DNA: TGTGCCAGTAGTATGAAGGGGGCTGGGGCTTTCTTT
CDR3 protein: CASSMKGAGAFF

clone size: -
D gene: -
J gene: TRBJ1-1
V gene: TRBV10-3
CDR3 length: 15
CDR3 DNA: TGTGCCATCGCCCCCTTCAACCAGGGGAGCACTGAAGCTTTCTTT
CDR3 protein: CAIAPFNQGSTEAFF

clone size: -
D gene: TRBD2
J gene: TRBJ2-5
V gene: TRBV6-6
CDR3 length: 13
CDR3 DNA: TGTGCCAGCACCTTAGCGGGGGAAGAGACCCAGTACTTC
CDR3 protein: CASTLAGEETQYF

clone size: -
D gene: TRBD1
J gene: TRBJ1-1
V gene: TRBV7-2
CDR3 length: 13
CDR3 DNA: TGTGCCAGCAGCCTTGACAGGGACACTGAAGCTTTCTTT
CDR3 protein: CASSLDRDTEAFF

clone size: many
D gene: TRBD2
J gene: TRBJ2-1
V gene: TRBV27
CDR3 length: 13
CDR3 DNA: TGTGCCAGCAGCCCCGGACTAGCGGGAGAGCAGTTCTTC
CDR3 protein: CASSPGLAGEQFF

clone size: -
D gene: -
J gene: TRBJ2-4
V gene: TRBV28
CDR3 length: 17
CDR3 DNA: TGTGCCAGCAGTTTTCTGCCCAGGGATCTGTTCAAAAACATTCAGTACTTC
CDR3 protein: CASSFLPRDLFKNIQYF

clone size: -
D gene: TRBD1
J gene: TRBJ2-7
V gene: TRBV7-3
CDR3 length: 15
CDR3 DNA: TGTGCCAGCAGCCGAACGGGACAGGGGTCCTACGAGCAGTACTTC
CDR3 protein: CASSRTGQGSYEQYF

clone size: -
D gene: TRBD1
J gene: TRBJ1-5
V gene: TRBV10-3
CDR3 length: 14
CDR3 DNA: TGTGCCATCAACGACAGGGGGCAAGATCAGCCCCAGCATTTT
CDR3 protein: CAINDRGQDQPQHF

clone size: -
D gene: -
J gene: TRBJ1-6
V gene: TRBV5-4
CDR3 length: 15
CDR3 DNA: TGTGCCAGCAGCCCGCAGGGCTCCTATAATTCACCCCTCCACTTT
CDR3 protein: CASSPQGSYNSPLHF

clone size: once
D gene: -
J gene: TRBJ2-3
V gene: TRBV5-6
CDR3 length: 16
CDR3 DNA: TGTGCCAGCAGTTACGCCGGGACAAGGAGCACAGATACGCAGTATTTT
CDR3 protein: CASSYAGTRSTDTQYF

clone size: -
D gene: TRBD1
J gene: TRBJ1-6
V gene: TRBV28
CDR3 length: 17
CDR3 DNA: TGTGCCAGCAGTTCGGGACAGGGAAGGACGCGGGGATCACCCCTCCACTTT
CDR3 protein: CASSSGQGRTRGSPLHF

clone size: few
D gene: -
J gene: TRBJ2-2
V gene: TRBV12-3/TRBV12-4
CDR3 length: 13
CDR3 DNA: TGTGCCAGCAGTTTCCCAGGTACCGGGGAGCTGTTTTTT
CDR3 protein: CASSFPGTGELFF

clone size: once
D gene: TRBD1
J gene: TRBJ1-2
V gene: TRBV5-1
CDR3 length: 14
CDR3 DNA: TGCGCCAGCAGCTTGGCACAGGGGGCCTATGGCTACACCTTC
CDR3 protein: CASSLAQGAYGYTF

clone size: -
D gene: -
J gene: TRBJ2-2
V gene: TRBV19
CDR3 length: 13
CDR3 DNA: TGTGCCAGTAAGCTCCAGGGGAACGGGGAGCTGTTTTTT
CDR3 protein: CASKLQGNGELFF

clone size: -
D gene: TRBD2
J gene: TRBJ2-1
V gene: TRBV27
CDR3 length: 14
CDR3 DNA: TGTGCCAGCAGTAAACTAGCGAGCTACAATGAGCAGTTCTTC
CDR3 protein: CASSKLASYNEQFF

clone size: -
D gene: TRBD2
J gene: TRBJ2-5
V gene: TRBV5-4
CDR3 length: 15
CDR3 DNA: TGTGCCAGCAGCTCGGCAACTAGCGGCCAAGAGACCCAGTACTTC
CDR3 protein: CASSSATSGQETQYF

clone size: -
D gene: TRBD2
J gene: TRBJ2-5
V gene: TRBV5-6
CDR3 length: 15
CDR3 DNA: TGTGCCAGCAGCTTGCGAGCGGGGGGGCAGGAGACCCAGTACTTC
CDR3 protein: CASSLRAGGQETQYF

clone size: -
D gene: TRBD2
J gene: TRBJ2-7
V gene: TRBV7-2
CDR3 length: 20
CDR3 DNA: TGTGCCAGCAGCTTAGCGGGTAGACTAGCGGGGGGGCGGTTCTCCTACGAGCAGTACTTC
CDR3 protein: CASSLAGRLAGGRFSYEQYF

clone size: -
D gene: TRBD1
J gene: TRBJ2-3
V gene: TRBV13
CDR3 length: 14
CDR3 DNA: TGTGCCAGCAGCTTAAGGCAGGGGGCAGATACGCAGTATTTT
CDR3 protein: CASSLRQGADTQYF

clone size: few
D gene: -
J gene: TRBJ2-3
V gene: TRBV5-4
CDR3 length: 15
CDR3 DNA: TGTGCCAGCAGCTTTGGAGGGATCAGCACAGATACGCAGTATTTT
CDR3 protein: CASSFGGISTDTQYF

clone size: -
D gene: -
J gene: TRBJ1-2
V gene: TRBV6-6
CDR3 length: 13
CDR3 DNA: TGTGCCAGCAGTTCAACAGTCTTCTATGGCTACACCTTC
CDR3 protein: CASSSTVFYGYTF

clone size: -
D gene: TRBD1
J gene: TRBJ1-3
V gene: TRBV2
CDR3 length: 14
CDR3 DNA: TGTGCCAGCAGTGGACAGGGGAGGGGAAACACCATATATTTT
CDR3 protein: CASSGQGRGNTIYF

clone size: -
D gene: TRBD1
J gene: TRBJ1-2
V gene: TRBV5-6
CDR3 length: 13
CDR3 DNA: TGTGCCAGCAGTTACGAAGACAGGGGTGGCTACACCTTC
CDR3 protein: CASSYEDRGGYTF

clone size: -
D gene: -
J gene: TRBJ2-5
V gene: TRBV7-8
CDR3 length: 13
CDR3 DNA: TGTGCCAGCAGGCGGGATTTCCAAGAGACCCAGTACTTC
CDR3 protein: CASRRDFQETQYF

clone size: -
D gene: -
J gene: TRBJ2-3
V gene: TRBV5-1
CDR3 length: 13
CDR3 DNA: TGCGCCAGCAGTGGCGGGGGCACAGATACGCAGTATTTT
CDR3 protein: CASSGGGTDTQYF

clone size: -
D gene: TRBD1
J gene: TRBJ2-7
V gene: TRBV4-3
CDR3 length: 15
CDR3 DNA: TGCGCCAGCAGCCAAGCCGGACAGGGGGCTAACGAGCAGTACTTC
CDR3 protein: CASSQAGQGANEQYF

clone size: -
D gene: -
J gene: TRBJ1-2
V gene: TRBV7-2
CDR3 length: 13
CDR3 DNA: TGTGCCAGCAGCCCTGGACAGAACTATGGCTACACCTTC
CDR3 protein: CASSPGQNYGYTF

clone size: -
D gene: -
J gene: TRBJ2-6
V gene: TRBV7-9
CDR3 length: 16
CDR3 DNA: TGTGCCAGCAGCCCTACCCGACAGTCTGGGGCCAACGTCCTGACTTTC
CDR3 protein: CASSPTRQSGANVLTF

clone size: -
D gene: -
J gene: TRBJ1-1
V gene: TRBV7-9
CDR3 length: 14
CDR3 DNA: TGTGCCAGCAGCTTCTCTACTCGGGGGACTGAAGCTTTCTTT
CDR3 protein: CASSFSTRGTEAFF

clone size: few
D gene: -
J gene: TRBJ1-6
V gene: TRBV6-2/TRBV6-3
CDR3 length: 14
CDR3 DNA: TGTGCCAGCAGTTACGGCCTGGGGCGTTCACCCCTCCACTTT
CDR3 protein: CASSYGLGRSPLHF

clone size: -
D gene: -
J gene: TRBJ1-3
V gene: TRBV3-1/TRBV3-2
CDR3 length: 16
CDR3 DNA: TGTGCCAGCAGCCAAGTACTCCAGGGGACTGGAAACACCATATATTTT
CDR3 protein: CASSQVLQGTGNTIYF

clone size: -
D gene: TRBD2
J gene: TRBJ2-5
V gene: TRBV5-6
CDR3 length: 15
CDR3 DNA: TGTGCCAGCAGCCACCCATCTCGGGGGGGACAGACCCAGTACTTC
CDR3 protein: CASSHPSRGGQTQYF

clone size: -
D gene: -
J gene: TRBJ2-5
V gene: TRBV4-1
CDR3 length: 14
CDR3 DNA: TGCGCCAGCAGCCAGCCCCGGTACCAAGAGACCCAGTACTTC
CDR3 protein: CASSQPRYQETQYF

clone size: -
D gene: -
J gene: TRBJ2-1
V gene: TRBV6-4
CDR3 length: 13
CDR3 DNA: TGTGCCAGCAGTGACTCGACATACAATGAGCAGTTCTTC
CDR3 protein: CASSDSTYNEQFF

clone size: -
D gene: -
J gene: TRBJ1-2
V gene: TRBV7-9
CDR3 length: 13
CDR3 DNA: TGTGCCAGCAGCTTTCCCCAGGGAAATCGCTACACCTTC
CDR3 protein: CASSFPQGNRYTF

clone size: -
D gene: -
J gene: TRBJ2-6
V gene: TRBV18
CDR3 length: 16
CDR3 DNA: TGTGCCAGCTCCTATTCTTTTATCTCTGGGGCCAACGTCCTGACTTTC
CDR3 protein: CASSYSFISGANVLTF

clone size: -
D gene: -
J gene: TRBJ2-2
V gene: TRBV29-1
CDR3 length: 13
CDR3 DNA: TGCAGCGTTGACAGGGGACGTTCCGGGGAGCTGTTTTTT
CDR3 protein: CSVDRGRSGELFF

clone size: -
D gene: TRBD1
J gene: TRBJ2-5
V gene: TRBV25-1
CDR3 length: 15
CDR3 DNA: TGTGCCAGCAGGTCCCCCGGGACAGATAAAGAGACCCAGTACTTC
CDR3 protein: CASRSPGTDKETQYF

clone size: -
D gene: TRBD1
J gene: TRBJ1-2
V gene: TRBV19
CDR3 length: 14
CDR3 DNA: TGTGCCAGTAGTTCGAGGGGGCGCTTGGATGGCTACACCTTC
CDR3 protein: CASSSRGRLDGYTF

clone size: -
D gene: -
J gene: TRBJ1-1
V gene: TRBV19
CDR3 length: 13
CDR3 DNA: TGTGCCAGTAGTCCCACCTCGAGGGTGGAAGCTTTCTTT
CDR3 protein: CASSPTSRVEAFF

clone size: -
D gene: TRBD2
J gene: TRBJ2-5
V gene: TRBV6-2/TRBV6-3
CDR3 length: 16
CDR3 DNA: TGTGCCAGCAGTCGTCTTAGCGGGGGGAACAGCGAGACCCAGTACTTC
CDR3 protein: CASSRLSGGNSETQYF

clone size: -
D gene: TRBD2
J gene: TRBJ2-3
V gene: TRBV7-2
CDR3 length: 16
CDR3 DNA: TGTGCCAGCAGCTTAGAGCGGGGTGTTAGTACAGATACGCAGTATTTT
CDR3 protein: CASSLERGVSTDTQYF

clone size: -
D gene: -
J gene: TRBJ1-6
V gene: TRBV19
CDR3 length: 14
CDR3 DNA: TGTGCCAGTAGTACCCCGACAGAAAATTCACCCCTCCACTTT
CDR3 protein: CASSTPTENSPLHF

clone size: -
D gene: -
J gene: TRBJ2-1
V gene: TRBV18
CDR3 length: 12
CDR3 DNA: TGTGCCAGCTCAGCGACGGGGAATGAGCAGTTCTTC
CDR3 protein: CASSATGNEQFF